The 18 T cell receptor beta chains given below trace back to one sample, sequenced in a study of shared clonotypes between healthy human individuals (dated by TCRdb to 2018 to 2021). Receptor amplification or capture employed the immunoSEQ multiplex PCR assay. As stored in TCRdb, this immuneACCESS dataset retains in-frame rearrangements with V and J assigned. A fraction of the clones does not appear; measured against another copy, unresolved V genes explain less than half of the discrepancy, and the remainder lacks a known reason. The table for this sample lists about 1 million clones; under 80% of them were counted only once. The ten largest clones add up to roughly 1.5% of the sample. Sequencing used memory CD4+ T cells sorted from blood. Explained via the paper, the cell subset or site label denotes: CD45RA-negative fraction. The receptor source for this set is a man aged 18 to 29 in good health.

The rearrangement uses TRBV6-6 and TRBJ2-7, with D unclear. The ends were cut back, 4 bases at V and 6 bases at J, with 7 bases in the middle. CDR3 length: 11 amino acids. Per germline, CDR1 MNHNY and CDR2 SVGAGI (reference sequence). The CDR3 protein is CASSSTSEQYF. CDR3 DNA sequence: TGTGCCAGCAGTTCAACTTCCGAGCAGTACTTC.

Concerning this clone itself: One end of the junction does not line up with germline, which may come from a read error. This rearrangement joins TRBV7-7 to TRBJ2-1; the match to TRBD2 covers 9 bases. The CDR3 sequence is 13 residues long. CDR1 SSHAT and CDR2 FNYEAQ come from the germline V gene (reference sequence). CDR3 coding DNA: TGTGCTAGCAGCTTAGCGGGAGCTGTTGAGCAGTTCTTC. This encodes CASSLAGAVEQFF.

The V and J genes are TRBV5-3 and TRBJ1-6; 8 bases fit TRBD1. TRBV5-3 is marked as an open reading frame, function uncertain. The ends lost 5 bases at V and 10 bases at J; junction bases unmatched: 14. The CDR3 is 16 amino acids. CDR3 bases: TGTGCCAGAAGTGAAGAACCTACAGGGGGAGGGTCACCCCTCCACTTT. Translation gives CARSEEPTGGGSPLHF.

This clone was observed a single time. The gene calls are TRBV5-4 and TRBJ2-1, with D perhaps assigned TRBD1 or TRBD2 (5 bases each). Germline assignment: CDR1 SGHNT and CDR2 YYREEE (reference sequence). V lost 3 bases, J lost 0 bases, and 10 bases lay in between. The length of the CDR3 is 15 residues. The CDR3 coding sequence is TGTGCCAGCAGCTCCGGGACGGGCTCCTACAATGAGCAGTTCTTC. It encodes CASSSGTGSYNEQFF. Full variable domain (outside the CDR3, taken from reference TRBV5-4 and TRBJ2-1): ETGVTQSPTHLIKTRGQQVTLRCSSQSGHNTVSWYQQALGQGPQFIFQYYREEENGRGNFPPRFSGLQFPNYSSELNVNALELDDSALYLCASSSGTGSYNEQFFGPGTRLTVL.

V is TRBV19 and J is TRBJ1-1, with D maybe TRBD1 (5 bases). Germline-derived CDR1 and CDR2 are LNHDA and SQIVND (reference sequence). This CDR3 contains 12 residues. V was shortened by 3 bases and J by 10 bases, with 12 bases between the two germline ends. CDR3 protein: CASSIPGGGAFF. CDR3 coding DNA: TGTGCCAGTAGTATCCCTGGTGGGGGAGCTTTCTTT.

The sample holds one count of this clone. This rearrangement joins TRBV28 to TRBJ2-6; D remains unclear. In germline, CDR1 is MDHEN, CDR2 SYDVKM. The CDR3 has 15 residues. Deletions cut 8 bases from V and 0 bases from J, with 11 bases between. CDR3 coding DNA: TGTGCCAGCGGAAAACCACTCTCTGGGGCCAACGTCCTGACTTTC. Translation gives CASGKPLSGANVLTF. The full variable domain, with the rest looked up from reference TRBV28 and TRBJ2-6, is DVKVTQSSRYLVKRTGEKVFLECVQDMDHENMFWYRQDPGLGLRLIYFSYDVKMKEKGDIPEGYSVSREKKERFSLILESASTNQTSMYLCASGKPLSGANVLTFGAGSRLTVL.

This chain links TRBV30 with TRBJ2-3; the match to TRBD2 covers 16 bases. V lost 2 bases to trimming and J lost 6 bases; unmatched junction nucleotides: 5. The CDR3 extends over 16 amino acids. Germline lookup yields CDR1 GTSNPN and CDR2 SVGIG (reference sequence). The CDR3: CAWSTGTSGRGDTQYF. CDR3 DNA sequence: TGTGCCTGGAGTACCGGGACTAGCGGGAGGGGGGATACGCAGTATTTT.

The gene calls are TRBV10-3 and TRBJ1-1; 7 bases align to TRBD1. With 5 bases clipped from V and 0 bases from J, the junction kept 6 bases outside the gene matches. This CDR3 is built from 15 residues. Germline lookup yields CDR1 ENHRY and CDR2 SYGVKD. The CDR3 DNA reads as TGTGCCATCAGTTCAGGGGGTCTAATGAACACTGAAGCTTTCTTT. Its protein is CAISSGGLMNTEAFF.

The table lists this clone with a count of one. The CDR3 coding sequence is TGTGCCAGCTCACCATGGACTAGCGGGAGGGCCGGAGAGACCCAGTACTTC. It encodes CASSPWTSGRAGETQYF. The gene calls are TRBV18 and TRBJ2-5, with 15 nucleotides matching TRBD2. The CDR3 is 17 amino acids. The V segment lost 2 bases and the J segment 4 bases; nucleotides outside the gene matches: 5. Germline V gives CDR1 KGHSH, CDR2 LQKENI.

The chain recombines TRBV6-5 with TRBJ2-3, with no clear D. Germline assignment: CDR1 MNHEY and CDR2 SVGAGI. V was clipped by 6 bases and J by 4 bases, with 14 bases between them. The CDR3 has 14 amino acids. The CDR3 nucleotides read TGTGCCAGCAGCCCCGGGCGGCACGCAGATACGCAGTATTTT. It specifies CASSPGRHADTQYF.

The V gene is TRBV6-5, the J gene TRBJ1-2, with TRBD1 as a possible D gene (6 bases). The CDR3 runs to 13 residues. The germline V gene has CDR1 MNHEY and CDR2 SVGAGI. Trimming cost V 2 bases and J 5 bases, with 9 bases left between them. This chain's CDR3 is CASSYRGIYGYTF. CDR3 nucleotides: TGTGCCAGCAGTTACAGGGGGATTTATGGCTACACCTTC.

The V call is TRBV25-1, the J call TRBJ1-1, with D unclear. Trimming cost V 4 bases and J 0 bases, with 6 bases left between them. Germline CDR1 MGHDK, CDR2 SYGVNS. This CDR3 has 13 residues. The CDR3 coding sequence is TGTGCCAGCAGTGCTTTGATGAACACTGAAGCTTTCTTT. The encoded protein is CASSALMNTEAFF.

Notes on this clone: A much larger clone lies one base from this, so it may be a read error. This sample also contains other DNA sequences that code for the same CDR3. The chain employs TRBV7-9 and TRBJ2-4; D gene unclear. Germline lookup yields CDR1 SEHNR and CDR2 FQNEAQ (reference sequence). V was pared by 6 bases and J by 9 bases, with 15 bases between. The length of the CDR3 is 13 residues. The CDR3 DNA reads as TGTGCCAGCAGTGAGACGAGGACCGGCATTCAGTACTTC. Its protein is CASSETRTGIQYF.

Remarks on this clone: A junction boundary mismatches the germline segment, possibly from a read error. The chain is built from TRBV19 and TRBJ2-2; TRBD2 agrees at 7 bases. The CDR3 totals 16 residues. Germline assignment: CDR1 LNHDA and CDR2 SQIVND (reference sequence). CDR3 sequence reads: CASSLEGGPNTGELFF. For the CDR3, the DNA is TGTGCCAGTAGTTTAGAGGGAGGGCCGAACACCGGGGAGCTGTTTTTT.

V and J are TRBV11-2 and TRBJ1-5; 7 nucleotides agree with TRBD1. Germline V gene sequence: CDR1 SGHAT, CDR2 FQNNGV. The CDR3 totals 15 residues. After removal of 1 base from V and 5 bases from J, the junction contained 5 bases not matched to a gene. The CDR3 region has the DNA TGTGCCAGCAGCTTAGGATGGCAGGGGGATCAGCCCCAGCATTTT. Translated, it gives CASSLGWQGDQPQHF.

The rearrangement links TRBV6-5 to TRBJ1-2; weak D call: TRBD1 (5 bases). The germline gives CDR1 MNHEY, CDR2 SVGAGI. This CDR3 contains 14 residues. V lost 4 bases to trimming and J lost 7 bases, with 16 bases between them. The CDR3 bases are TGTGCCAGCAGTTCTACAGGTGGGCCCACTGGCTACACCTTC. It specifies CASSSTGGPTGYTF.

The chain combines TRBV10-1 with TRBJ2-5; tentative D call: TRBD2 (6 bases). The CDR3 is 16 amino acids. V shed 0 bases and J shed 2 bases, with 13 bases lying between them. Germline V gene sequence: CDR1 WNHNN, CDR2 SYGVQD (reference sequence). The CDR3 DNA reads as TGCGCCAGCAGTGAGTCTGGCTATCGGGGGCAAGAGACCCAGTACTTC. Encoded protein: CASSESGYRGQETQYF.

J is TRBJ1-4 and V is TRBV5-1, with D maybe TRBD1 (6 bases). Trimming took off 4 bases at V and 12 bases at J, with 28 bases between the two ends. Germline loops: CDR1 SGHRS, CDR2 YFSETQ. This CDR3 spans 17 amino acids. The CDR3 region has the DNA TGCGCCAGCAGCCTGCTCCGCCTGGGGCCGGAGGGGGAAGAACTGTTTTTT. It encodes CASSLLRLGPEGEELFF.